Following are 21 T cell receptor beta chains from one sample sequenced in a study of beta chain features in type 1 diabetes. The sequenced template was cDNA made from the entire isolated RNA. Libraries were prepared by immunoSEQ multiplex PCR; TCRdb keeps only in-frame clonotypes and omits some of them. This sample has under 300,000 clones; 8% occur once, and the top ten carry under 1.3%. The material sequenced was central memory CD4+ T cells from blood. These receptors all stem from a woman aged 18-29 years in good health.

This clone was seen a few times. The CDR3 coding sequence is TGTGCCAGCAGCTTCAACAGCTACGAGCAGTACTTC. It translates to CASSFNSYEQYF. V usage is TRBV7-6 and J usage is TRBJ2-7, with no clear D. This CDR3 contains 12 residues. CDR1 is SGHVS and CDR2 is FNYEAQ in the germline V gene. Trimming removed 3 bases at V and 3 bases at J, with 6 bases between.

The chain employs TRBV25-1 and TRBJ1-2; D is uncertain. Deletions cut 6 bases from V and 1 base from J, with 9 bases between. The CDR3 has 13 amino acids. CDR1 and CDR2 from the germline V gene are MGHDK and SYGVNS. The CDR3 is CASRAQFNYGYTF. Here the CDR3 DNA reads TGTGCCAGCAGGGCCCAGTTTAACTATGGCTACACCTTC.

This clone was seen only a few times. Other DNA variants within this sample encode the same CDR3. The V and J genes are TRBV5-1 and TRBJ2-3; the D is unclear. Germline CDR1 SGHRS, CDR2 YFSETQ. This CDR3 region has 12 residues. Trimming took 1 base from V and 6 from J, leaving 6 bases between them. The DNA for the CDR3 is TGCGCCAGCAGCTTGTCAACGGATACGCAGTATTTT. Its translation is CASSLSTDTQYF.

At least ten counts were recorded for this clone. This CDR3 reads CASSSKWGTGELFF. DNA for the CDR3: TGTGCCAGCAGCTCAAAGTGGGGAACCGGGGAGCTGTTTTTT. This chain uses TRBV7-2 with TRBJ2-2, with D uncertain. Germline V gene data show CDR1 as SGHTA and CDR2 as FQGNSA. Trimming removed 4 bases from V and 5 bases from J, with 11 bases in between. CDR3 length: 14 residues.

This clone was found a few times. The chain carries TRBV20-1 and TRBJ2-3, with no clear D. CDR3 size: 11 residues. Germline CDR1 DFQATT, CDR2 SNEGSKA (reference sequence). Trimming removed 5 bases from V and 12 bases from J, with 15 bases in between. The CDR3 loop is CSAQPGLHQYF. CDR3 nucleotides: TGCAGTGCTCAACCGGGCCTACATCAGTATTTT.

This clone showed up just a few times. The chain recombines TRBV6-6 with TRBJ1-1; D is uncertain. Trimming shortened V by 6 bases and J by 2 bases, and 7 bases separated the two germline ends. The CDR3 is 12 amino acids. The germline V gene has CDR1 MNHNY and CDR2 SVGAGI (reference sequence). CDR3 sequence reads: CASRLLNTEAFF. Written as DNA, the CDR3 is TGTGCCAGCAGGCTCCTTAACACTGAAGCTTTCTTT.

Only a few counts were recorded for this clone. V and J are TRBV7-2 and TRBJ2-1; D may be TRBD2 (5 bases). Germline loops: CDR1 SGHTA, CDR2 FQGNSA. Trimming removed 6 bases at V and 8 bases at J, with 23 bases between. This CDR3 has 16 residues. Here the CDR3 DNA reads TGTGCCAGCAGTTTCCGCACTAGGCTATCGGTGGATGAGCAGTTCTTC. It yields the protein CASSFRTRLSVDEQFF.

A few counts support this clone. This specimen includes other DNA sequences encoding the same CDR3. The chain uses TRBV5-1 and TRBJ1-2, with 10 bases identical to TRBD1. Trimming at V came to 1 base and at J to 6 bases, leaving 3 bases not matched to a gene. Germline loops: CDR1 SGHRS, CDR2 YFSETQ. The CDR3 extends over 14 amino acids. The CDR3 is CASSLFGTGDGYTF. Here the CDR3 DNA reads TGCGCCAGCAGCTTGTTCGGGACAGGGGATGGCTACACCTTC.

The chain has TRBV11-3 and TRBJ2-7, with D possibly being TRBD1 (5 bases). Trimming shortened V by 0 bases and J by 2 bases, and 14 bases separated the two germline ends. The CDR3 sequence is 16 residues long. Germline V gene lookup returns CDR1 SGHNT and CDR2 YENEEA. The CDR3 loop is CASSLDLWGSPYEQYF. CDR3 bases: TGTGCCAGCAGCTTAGATCTATGGGGCAGCCCCTACGAGCAGTACTTC. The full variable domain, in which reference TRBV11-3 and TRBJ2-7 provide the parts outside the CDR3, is EAGVVQSPRYKIIEKKQPVAFWCNPISGHNTLYWYLQNLGQGPELLIRYENEEAVDDSQLPKDRFSAERLKGVDSTLKIQPAELGDSAVYLCASSLDLWGSPYEQYFGPGTRLTVT.

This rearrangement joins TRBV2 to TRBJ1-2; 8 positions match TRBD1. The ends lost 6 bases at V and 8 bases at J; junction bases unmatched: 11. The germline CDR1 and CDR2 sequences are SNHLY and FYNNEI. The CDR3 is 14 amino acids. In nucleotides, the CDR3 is TGTGCCAGCAGGGTACAGGGGGTGGGCCTAGGCTACACCTTC. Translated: CASRVQGVGLGYTF.

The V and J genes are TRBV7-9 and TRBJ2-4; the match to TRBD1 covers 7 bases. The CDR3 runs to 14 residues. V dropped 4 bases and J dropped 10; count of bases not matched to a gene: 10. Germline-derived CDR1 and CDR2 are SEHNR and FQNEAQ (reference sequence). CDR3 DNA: TGTGCCAGCAGCTCCCGGACAGGAGAGGGGATTCAGTACTTC. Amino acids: CASSSRTGEGIQYF.

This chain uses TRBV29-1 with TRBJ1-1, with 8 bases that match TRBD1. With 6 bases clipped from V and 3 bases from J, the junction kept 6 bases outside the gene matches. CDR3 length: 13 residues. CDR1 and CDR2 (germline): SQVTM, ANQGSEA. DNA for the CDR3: TGCAGCGTCCACAGGGGGGCGGACACTGAAGCTTTCTTT. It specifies CSVHRGADTEAFF.

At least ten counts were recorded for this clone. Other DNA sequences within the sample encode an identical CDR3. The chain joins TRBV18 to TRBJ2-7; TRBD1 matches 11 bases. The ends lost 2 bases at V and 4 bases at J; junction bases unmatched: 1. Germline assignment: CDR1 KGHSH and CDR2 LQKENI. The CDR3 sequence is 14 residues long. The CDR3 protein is CASSPGTGGYEQYV. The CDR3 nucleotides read TGTGCCAGCTCACCAGGGACAGGGGGTTACGAGCAGTACGTC.

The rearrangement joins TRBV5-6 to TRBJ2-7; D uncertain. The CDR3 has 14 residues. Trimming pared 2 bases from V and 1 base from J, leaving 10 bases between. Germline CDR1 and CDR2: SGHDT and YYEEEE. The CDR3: CASSFWSVSYEQYF. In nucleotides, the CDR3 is TGTGCCAGCAGCTTCTGGTCCGTTTCCTACGAGCAGTACTTC.

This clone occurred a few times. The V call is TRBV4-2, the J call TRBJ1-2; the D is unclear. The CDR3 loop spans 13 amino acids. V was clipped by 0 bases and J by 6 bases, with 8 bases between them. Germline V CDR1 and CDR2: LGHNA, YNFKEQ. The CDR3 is CASSQDPGDGYTF. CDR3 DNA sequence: TGTGCCAGCAGCCAAGATCCCGGGGATGGCTACACCTTC.

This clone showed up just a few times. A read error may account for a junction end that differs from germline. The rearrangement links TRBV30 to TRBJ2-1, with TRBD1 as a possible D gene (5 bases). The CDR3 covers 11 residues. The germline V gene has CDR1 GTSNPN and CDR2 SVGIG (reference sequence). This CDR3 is CAWSVGQVEVF. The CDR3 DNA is TGTGCCTGGAGTGTGGGGCAGGTGGAAGTCTTC.

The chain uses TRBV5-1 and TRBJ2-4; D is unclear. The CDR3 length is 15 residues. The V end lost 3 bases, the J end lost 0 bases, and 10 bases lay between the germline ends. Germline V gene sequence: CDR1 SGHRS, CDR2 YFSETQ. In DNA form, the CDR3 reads TGCGCCAGCAGCTCAATGCCCCTAGCCAAAAACATTCAGTACTTC. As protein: CASSSMPLAKNIQYF.

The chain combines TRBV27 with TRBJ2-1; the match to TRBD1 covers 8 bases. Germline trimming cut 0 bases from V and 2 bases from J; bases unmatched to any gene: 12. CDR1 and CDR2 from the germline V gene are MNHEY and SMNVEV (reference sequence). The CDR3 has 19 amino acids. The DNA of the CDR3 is TGTGCCAGCAGTTTATCTCTGGACAGGGCCGAAGGGACCTACAATGAGCAGTTCTTC. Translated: CASSLSLDRAEGTYNEQFF.

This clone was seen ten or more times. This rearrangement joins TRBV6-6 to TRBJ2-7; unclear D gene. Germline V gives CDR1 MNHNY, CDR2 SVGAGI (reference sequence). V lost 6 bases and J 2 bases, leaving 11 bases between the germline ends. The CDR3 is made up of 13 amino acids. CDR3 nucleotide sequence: TGTGCCAGCAGCCAGACAAATACCTACGAGCAGTACGTC. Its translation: CASSQTNTYEQYV.

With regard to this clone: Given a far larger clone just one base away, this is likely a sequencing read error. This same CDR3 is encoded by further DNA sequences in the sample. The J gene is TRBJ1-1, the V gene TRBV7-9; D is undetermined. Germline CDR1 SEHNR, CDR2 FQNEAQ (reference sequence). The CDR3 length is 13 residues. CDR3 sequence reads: CASSTDGNTEAFF. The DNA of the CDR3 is TGCGCCAGCAGCACGGACGGGAACACTGAAGCTTTCTTT.

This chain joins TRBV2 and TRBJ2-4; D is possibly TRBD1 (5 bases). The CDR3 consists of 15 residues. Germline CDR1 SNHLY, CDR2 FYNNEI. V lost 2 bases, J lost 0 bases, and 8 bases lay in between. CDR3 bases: TGTGCCAGCAGTGAACTGGGGCGAGCCAAAAACATTCAGTACTTC. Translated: CASSELGRAKNIQYF.